These 11 T cell receptor beta chains were all obtained from the same sample, sequenced in a study of naive CD8 T cells in extremely preterm neonates. The method was immunoSEQ multiplex PCR; TCRdb's version includes in-frame clones alone and lacks a portion of them. The data show 7,000 or so clones, 95% to 98% seen once. Sequenced material: naive CD8+ T cells from blood. These receptors were obtained from a human donor in good health.

The chain recombines TRBV5-6 with TRBJ2-5, with D maybe TRBD2 (5 bases). Looked up from germline, CDR1 is SGHDT and CDR2 is YYEEEE. V lost 4 bases, J lost 1 base, and 11 bases lay in between. This CDR3 contains 14 residues. Written as DNA, the CDR3 is TGTGCCAGCAGCCTACCGGGATTCCAAGAGACCCAGTACTTC. It specifies CASSLPGFQETQYF.

CDR3 sequence (DNA): TGCGCCAGCAGCCAAGAAGGGACAGGGGTCTACGAGCAGTACTTC. It encodes CASSQEGTGVYEQYF. The V gene is TRBV4-1, the J gene TRBJ2-7; 10 bases agree with TRBD1. CDR1 MGHRA and CDR2 YSYEKL come from the germline V gene. The CDR3 loop spans 15 amino acids. Trimming cost V 0 bases and J 3 bases; bases outside gene matches: 2.

The V gene is TRBV4-2, the J gene TRBJ1-1; tentatively, D is TRBD1 (5 bases). V was shortened by 4 bases and J by 3 bases, with 15 bases between the two germline ends. This CDR3 has 15 residues. Germline CDR1 LGHNA, CDR2 YNFKEQ. The CDR3 sequence is CASSLQEGWYTEAFF. CDR3 bases: TGTGCCAGCAGCCTACAGGAGGGGTGGTACACTGAAGCTTTCTTT.

The rearrangement links TRBV6-5 to TRBJ1-2; D might be TRBD1 (6 bases). This CDR3 comprises 13 residues. Trimming shortened V by 0 bases and J by 9 bases, and 11 bases separated the two germline ends. Germline assignment: CDR1 MNHEY and CDR2 SVGAGI. CDR3 residues: CASSYSNRASYTF. Written as DNA, the CDR3 is TGTGCCAGCAGTTACTCCAACAGGGCAAGCTACACCTTC.

The chain couples TRBV9 to TRBJ2-2, with a weak D call TRBD1 (6 bases). Germline V gene data show CDR1 as SGDLS and CDR2 as YYNGEE. The CDR3 spans 17 residues. Trimming took off 0 bases at V and 4 bases at J, with 16 bases between the two ends. CDR3 loop: CASSVAGDTVFTGELFF. Written as DNA, the CDR3 is TGTGCCAGCAGCGTAGCAGGGGACACGGTGTTCACCGGGGAGCTGTTTTTT. The full variable domain, its missing parts supplied by reference TRBV9 and TRBJ2-2, is DSGVTQTPKHLITATGQRVTLRCSPRSGDLSVYWYQQSLDQGLQFLIQYYNGEERAKGNILERFSAQQFPDLHSELNLSSLELGDSALYFCASSVAGDTVFTGELFFGEGSRLTVL.

The chain uses TRBV5-1 and TRBJ2-3, with a weak D call TRBD2 (5 bases). CDR3 length equals 16 residues. Germline CDR1 is SGHRS and CDR2 is YFSETQ. V dropped 0 bases and J dropped 0 bases, with 11 bases sitting between them. DNA of the CDR3: TGCGCCAGCAGCTTGGGAGGGCGGCCTAGCACAGATACGCAGTATTTT. This gives the protein CASSLGGRPSTDTQYF.

The J gene is TRBJ1-3, the V gene TRBV6-1; a possible D gene is TRBD1 (5 bases). The CDR3 extends over 14 amino acids. V gave up 6 bases and J gave up 2 bases, with 11 bases separating them. Germline CDR1 MNHNS, CDR2 SASEGT. The chain's CDR3 is CASSPQGPGNTIYF. Written as DNA, the CDR3 is TGTGCCAGCAGCCCGCAGGGTCCTGGAAACACCATATATTTT.

This clone has just a few counts. The chain joins TRBV4-1 to TRBJ2-3; possibly TRBD2 for D (6 bases). Germline V gene data show CDR1 as MGHRA and CDR2 as YSYEKL. CDR3 length: 14 amino acids. V lost 3 bases and J 3 bases, leaving 10 bases between the germline ends. CDR3 coding DNA: TGCGCCAGCAGCCAGGCTCGGGGGACAGATACGCAGTATTTT. Its protein is CASSQARGTDTQYF.

The sample holds one count of this clone. The chain links TRBV6-5 to TRBJ1-5; D remains unclear. V was trimmed by 2 bases and J by 4 bases, leaving 9 bases between them. The V gene's germline CDR1 is MNHEY and CDR2 SVGAGI. This CDR3 has 14 residues. The CDR3: CASSYGAGNQPQHF. CDR3 DNA sequence: TGTGCCAGCAGTTACGGCGCAGGTAATCAGCCCCAGCATTTT.

J is TRBJ1-6 and V is TRBV28, with TRBD1 matching over 8 bases. The CDR3 totals 14 residues. Germline values: CDR1 MDHEN, CDR2 SYDVKM. V lost 3 bases and J lost 9; bases outside the gene matches: 4. The CDR3 DNA sequence: TGTGCCAGCAGTTTTTCAGGGGGCGGTTCACCCCTCCACTTT. Translating it yields CASSFSGGGSPLHF.

The V call is TRBV11-2, the J call TRBJ2-3; 8 positions agree with TRBD2. The germline V gene encodes CDR1 SGHAT and CDR2 FQNNGV. Trimming removed 0 bases from V and 3 bases from J; junction bases left unmatched: 2. This CDR3 comprises 15 residues. The DNA for the CDR3 is TGTGCCAGCAGCTTAGATGGGACTAGGACAGATACGCAGTATTTT. It yields the protein CASSLDGTRTDTQYF.